This record looks at one T cell receptor (beta chain) sequence and its context. Its target is not known. The data were obtained in a study of PD-L1 blockade in urothelial cancer. Across the whole study: From 2014, patients received atezolizumab, given as 1,200 mg intravenously every 3 weeks. A median roughly 150,000 T cells were found in blood samples. Study-wide points: For durable-benefit patients, tumor-associated blood clones expanded more at 3 weeks.

The CDR3 has 15 amino acids. The ends lost 5 bases at V and 8 bases at J; junction bases unmatched: 6. Germline CDR1 and CDR2: SGHNT and YENEEA. Synthetic TCR analog templates were spiked into each PCR. TCRdb's copy holds only in-frame clones and misses some; the assay was immunoSEQ multiplex PCR. This table holds roughly 45,000 clones, about 85% found once. This TCR was sampled from a man aged 55 to 70 with urothelial cancer. This chain connects TRBV11-3 to TRBJ2-1; 13 bases agree with TRBD2. The material sequenced was PBMCs, taken around atezolizumab (anti-PD-L1) treatment. The CDR3, as DNA: TGTGCCAGCAGCGTAACTAGCGGGGGGGCATATGAGCAGTTCTTC. As protein: CASSVTSGGAYEQFF.